Presented here are 13 T cell receptor beta chains from one specimen sequenced in a study of T cell clonality in common variable immunodeficiency. The protocol was immunoSEQ multiplex PCR, while the TCRdb copy is restricted to in-frame clones and leaves out a portion. The sample has about 64,000 clones, none seen only once. Sequencing was done on a sample of peripheral blood mononuclear cells. The receptors were sampled from a person aged 18 to 70 in good health.

This clone was recorded a few times. The CDR3 end is not reached by the read, which stops 3 residues before it; the germline J gene fills it in. The chain links TRBV18 to TRBJ2-7; 7 nucleotides align to TRBD2. Trimming removed 3 bases from V and 5 bases from J; junction bases left unmatched: 7. Looked up from germline, CDR1 is KGHSH and CDR2 is LQKENI. This CDR3 is built from 14 residues. The CDR3 spells CASSPQGGFHEQYF. Incomplete CDR3 DNA: TGTGCCAGCTCACCGCAGGGAGGGTTCCACGAG.

Many counts were recorded for this clone. Incomplete CDR3 DNA: TGTGCCAGCAGCCCCCGACTAGCGGACCCCTACGAG. The encoded protein is CASSPRLADPYE. The whole CDR3 region reads CASSPRLADPYEQYF. The chain joins TRBV9 to TRBJ2-7, with 9 bases fitting TRBD2. The observed sequence ends 3 residues before the CDR3 terminus, with the missing tail filled in from the germline J gene. CDR3 size: 15 residues. The V segment lost 4 bases and the J segment 2 bases; nucleotides outside the gene matches: 7. CDR1 SGDLS and CDR2 YYNGEE come from the germline V gene.

This clone was counted at least ten times. The CDR3 end falls 3 residues outside the read, so it is completed with the germline J gene. The rearrangement uses TRBV6-1 and TRBJ1-1, with D uncertain. Germline V gives CDR1 MNHNS, CDR2 SASEGT. CDR3 length equals 13 residues. The V end was cut by 4 bases, the J end by 6 bases, with 12 bases between. CDR3 DNA, as far as it was read: TGTGCCAGCAGTGTCCGGGTCGGTCCTGAA. Protein product: CASSVRVGPE. Given in full, the CDR3 is CASSVRVGPEAFF.

This clone was recorded many times. The read falls 3 residues short of the CDR3 end, and the missing part is taken from the germline J gene. The rearrangement joins TRBV2 to TRBJ1-1; perhaps TRBD1 as D (6 bases). The CDR3 length is 15 residues. Trimming removed 10 bases at V and 0 bases at J, with 18 bases between. Germline V gene lookup returns CDR1 SNHLY and CDR2 FYNNEI. Incomplete CDR3 DNA: TGTGCCACCGCGGATTTTCGGGACATGAACACTGAA. Translated: CATADFRDMNTE. The entire CDR3 reads CATADFRDMNTEAFF.

This clone was recorded at least ten times. The read ends 3 residues before the CDR3 terminus; that terminus is restored from the germline J gene. The V and J genes are TRBV6-2 or TRBV6-3 and TRBJ1-6, with a possible D match to TRBD1 (5 bases). Per germline, CDR1 MNHEY and CDR2 SVGEGT. This CDR3 is 16 amino acids long. The V gene lost 2 bases and the J gene lost 9 bases, with 17 bases spanning the gap. The sequenced part of the CDR3 DNA is TGTGCCAGCAGTTACCCCTCGACAGTGATGGGTTCACCC. Protein: CASSYPSTVMGSP. The whole CDR3 protein reads CASSYPSTVMGSPLHF.

This clone was recorded at least ten times. The read falls 3 residues short of the CDR3 end, and the missing part is taken from the germline J gene. The rearrangement uses TRBV19 and TRBJ2-7, with D possibly being TRBD2 (5 bases). V dropped 2 bases and J dropped 0 bases, with 11 bases sitting between them. Germline V gene lookup returns CDR1 LNHDA and CDR2 SQIVND (reference sequence). The CDR3 is 15 amino acids. The CDR3 spells CASSIWASSSYEQYF. The CDR3 bases that were read are TGTGCCAGTAGTATATGGGCTAGCAGCTCCTACGAG.

Many counts were recorded for this clone. Read sequence stops 3 residues before the CDR3 end, and the germline J gene provides the missing end. The chain joins TRBV5-1 to TRBJ1-4, with a possible D match to TRBD1 (6 bases). The CDR3 totals 14 residues. The germline CDR1 and CDR2 sequences are SGHRS and YFSETQ. V lost 0 bases and J lost 4, with 7 bases in between. The CDR3 sequence is CASSLGQDNEKLFF. The covered CDR3 bases are TGCGCCAGCAGCTTGGGACAGGATAATGAAAAA.

This clone was counted ten times or more. From the germline J gene comes the end of the CDR3, since the read stops 3 residues before it. The genes are TRBV19 and TRBJ2-7; D is perhaps TRBD1 (5 bases). The CDR3 loop spans 13 amino acids. From germline, CDR1 is LNHDA and CDR2 SQIVND (reference sequence). Trimming took 6 bases from V and 5 from J, leaving 14 bases between them. CDR3 DNA, as far as it was read: TGTGCCAGTAGCTTAATTCAGGGAAACGAG. Protein product: CASSLIQGNE. The complete CDR3 protein is CASSLIQGNEQYF.

This clone has a count of ten or more. The read falls 3 residues short of the CDR3 end, and the missing part is taken from the germline J gene. V gene TRBV12-3 or TRBV12-4 combines with J gene TRBJ2-2, with 10 bases aligning to TRBD2. The CDR3 has 15 amino acids. Trimming removed 3 bases from V and 5 bases from J; junction bases left unmatched: 3. CDR3 DNA (partial): TGTGCCAGCAGTTTTGGTAGCGGGAGGACCGGGGAG. Translation gives CASSFGSGRTGE. The whole CDR3 region reads CASSFGSGRTGELFF.

This clone was observed many times. The missing CDR3 end, 3 residues past where the read stops, is filled in from the germline J gene. The chain recombines TRBV14 with TRBJ1-1; 9 nucleotides line up with TRBD1. Trimming took 4 bases from V and 1 from J; bases not matched to a gene: 7. Per the germline V gene, CDR1 is SGHDN and CDR2 is FVKESK. The CDR3 spans 16 residues. The CDR3 DNA, read in part, is TGTGCCAGCAGCCCTTGGGACAGGGCATGGAACACTGAA. This translates into CASSPWDRAWNTE. The CDR3 in full is CASSPWDRAWNTEAFF.

This clone was observed at least ten times. Sequencing ends 3 residues short of the CDR3 end; the germline J gene provides the rest. This sequence joins TRBV28 and TRBJ1-2; the D gene is possibly TRBD1 (6 bases). The CDR3 contains 13 residues. Germline assignment: CDR1 MDHEN and CDR2 SYDVKM. V lost 6 bases and J lost 4, with 12 bases in between. The chain's CDR3 is CASSSGQTYGYTF. The CDR3 DNA, read in part, is TGTGCCAGCAGCTCTGGACAGACCTATGGC.

This clone appeared many times. The CDR3 bases that were read are TGTGCCAGCAAGTCTGGCAACGAG. Encoded protein: CASKSGNE. The entire CDR3 is CASKSGNEQYF. The chain uses TRBV6-4 and TRBJ2-7; D is uncertain. From the germline J gene comes the end of the CDR3, since the read stops 3 residues before it. The length of the CDR3 is 11 residues. V was pared by 7 bases and J by 5 bases, with 9 bases between. Germline V lookup: CDR1 MRHNA, CDR2 SNTAGT.

This clone was counted ten times or more. Coverage ceases 3 residues before the CDR3 finishes, and the germline J gene fills in the end. J is TRBJ1-1 and V is TRBV6-1; D not resolved. There are 14 residues in the CDR3. CDR1 and CDR2 from the germline V gene are MNHNS and SASEGT. Partial CDR3 DNA: TGTGCCAGCAGTGGAAGAGACGGCCGGGGAGAA. Protein sequence: CASSGRDGRGE. The full-length CDR3 reads as CASSGRDGRGEAFF.